This T cell receptor beta chain emerged from a study of T cells in tumors after PD-1 blockade. Study at large: Treatment was either pembrolizumab 200 mg every 3 weeks or cemiplimab 350 mg every 2 weeks. A subset received ongoing vismodegib 150 mg daily alongside anti-PD-1 therapy. Blood samples averaged around 110,000 templates (range roughly 24,000-280,000) and some 35,000 unique clonotypes.

This clone appeared once. Here immunoSEQ multiplex PCR was the method, and the copy in TCRdb shows in-frame clones only, minus some. Here the sample spans roughly 59,000 clones, around 80% being singletons. The sequence derives from a human donor with basal cell carcinoma. Material: PBMCs, obtained before anti-PD-1 treatment.

The DNA of the CDR3 is TGTGCCAGCAGCCAAGGACTAGCGGGGGGGCCGGGCACAGATACGCAGTATTTT. It yields the protein CASSQGLAGGPGTDTQYF. This chain joins TRBV3-1 (or the pseudogene TRBV3-2) and TRBJ2-3; 14 bases map to TRBD2. The CDR3 is 18 residues long. The V segment lost 1 base and the J segment 1 base; nucleotides outside the gene matches: 4. Germline-derived CDR1 and CDR2 are LGHDT and YNNKEL (reference sequence).